The rows below give T cell receptor beta chains drawn from one sample of a study of cytomegalovirus exposure and HLA in healthy donors. Only in-frame clones appear in the TCRdb table, and some are missing; sequencing was by immunoSEQ multiplex PCR. This sample has over 100,000 clones, with roughly 9% found just once. The sequencing input was PBMCs. The receptors here all came from a woman aged 40 to 50 in good health and CMV-seropositive. The CDR3 runs from the conserved cysteine through the conserved F or W. The order of the fields is V gene, D gene, clone size, J gene, CDR3 protein, CDR3 DNA. D genes are given only for firm matches. Only some rows state a clone size, as once, few, many or a class for expanded clones.

V gene: TRBV5-5; D gene: .; clone size: few; J gene: TRBJ2-1; CDR3 protein: CASSLDSYNEQFF; CDR3 DNA: TGTGCCAGCAGCTTGGACAGTTACAATGAGCAGTTCTTC
V gene: TRBV2; D gene: .; clone size: .; J gene: TRBJ1-5; CDR3 protein: CASSVSGTLNQPQHF; CDR3 DNA: TGTGCCAGCAGTGTATCCGGGACACTTAATCAGCCCCAGCATTTT
V gene: TRBV6-5; D gene: .; clone size: .; J gene: TRBJ2-1; CDR3 protein: CASSYSYNNEQFF; CDR3 DNA: TGTGCCAGCAGTTACTCGTATAACAATGAGCAGTTCTTC
V gene: TRBV5-4; D gene: TRBD1; clone size: few; J gene: TRBJ2-2; CDR3 protein: CASSSGQGITGELFF; CDR3 DNA: TGTGCCAGCAGCTCCGGACAGGGAATCACCGGGGAGCTGTTTTTT
V gene: TRBV10-3; D gene: .; clone size: few; J gene: TRBJ2-1; CDR3 protein: CAISDPQGGYNEQFF; CDR3 DNA: TGTGCCATCAGTGATCCCCAGGGGGGATACAATGAGCAGTTCTTC
V gene: TRBV15; D gene: .; clone size: few; J gene: TRBJ1-3; CDR3 protein: CATSSTGLSVNTIYF; CDR3 DNA: TGTGCCACCAGCAGTACAGGCTTGAGTGTGAACACCATATATTTT
V gene: TRBV7-9; D gene: TRBD1; clone size: few; J gene: TRBJ1-4; CDR3 protein: CASSADRGAREKLFF; CDR3 DNA: TGTGCCAGCAGCGCGGACAGGGGGGCGCGGGAAAAACTGTTTTTT
V gene: TRBV7-8; D gene: TRBD1; clone size: .; J gene: TRBJ1-4; CDR3 protein: CASSFGTVGNEKLFF; CDR3 DNA: TGTGCCAGCAGCTTTGGGACAGTGGGTAATGAAAAACTGTTTTTT
V gene: TRBV2; D gene: .; clone size: few; J gene: TRBJ2-7; CDR3 protein: CASSVEGPPGVYEQYF; CDR3 DNA: TGTGCCAGCAGTGTTGAGGGACCTCCGGGGGTCTACGAGCAGTACTTC
V gene: TRBV7-9; D gene: TRBD1; clone size: .; J gene: TRBJ1-1; CDR3 protein: CASSLAGQGPNTEAFF; CDR3 DNA: TGTGCCAGCAGCTTAGCCGGACAGGGCCCGAACACTGAAGCTTTCTTT
V gene: TRBV4-3; D gene: .; clone size: few; J gene: TRBJ2-5; CDR3 protein: CASSPPTGETQYF; CDR3 DNA: TGCGCCAGCAGCCCCCCGACGGGGGAGACCCAGTACTTC